A single sample is the source of the 10 T cell receptor beta chains below, sequenced in a study of immune evolution from preneoplasia to lung adenocarcinoma. Produced via immunoSEQ multiplex PCR; TCRdb's table is partial and in-frame only. The data contain about 7,300 clones, roughly two thirds of them singletons. The source material was FFPE lung adenocarcinoma in situ tissue. The receptors were sampled from a donor at least 70 years old with lung adenocarcinoma. Some clones in this sample may be carry-over from other donors' samples.

V and J are TRBV19 and TRBJ1-1; perhaps TRBD1 as D (6 bases). In germline, CDR1 is LNHDA, CDR2 SQIVND (reference sequence). This CDR3 has 15 amino acids. The V end was cut by 4 bases, the J end by 4 bases, with 16 bases between. The CDR3 protein is CASSTGGAGTTEAFF. Here the CDR3 DNA reads TGTGCCAGTAGTACCGGGGGGGCAGGGACCACTGAAGCTTTCTTT.

The rearrangement uses TRBV2 and TRBJ2-3; TRBD1 might be the D (5 bases). The CDR3 runs 16 residues. Looked up from germline, CDR1 is SNHLY and CDR2 is FYNNEI. V was shortened by 5 bases and J by 4 bases, with 19 bases between the two germline ends. The CDR3 reads CASSTPVAQGADTQYF. CDR3 sequence (DNA): TGTGCCAGCAGTACCCCCGTGGCGCAAGGGGCAGATACGCAGTATTTT.

The V call is TRBV18, the J call TRBJ1-1, with a tentative D call TRBD1 (5 bases). The CDR3 is made up of 14 amino acids. V was trimmed by 4 bases and J by 2 bases, leaving 11 bases between them. CDR1 is KGHSH and CDR2 is LQKENI in the germline V gene. The CDR3 coding sequence is TGTGCCAGCTCACAGGGGCCCGGTAACACTGAAGCTTTCTTT. Its protein is CASSQGPGNTEAFF.

The rearrangement uses TRBV19 and TRBJ1-1; D not resolved. The CDR3 has 15 amino acids. V was clipped by 7 bases and J by 1 base, with 16 bases between them. Germline CDR1 and CDR2: LNHDA and SQIVND (reference sequence). In DNA form, the CDR3 reads TGTGCCAGTAAGAGTGCGAGCAGCACGAACACTGAAGCTTTCTTT. Translating gives CASKSASSTNTEAFF.

Sample share makes this clone large. The gene calls are TRBV6-6 and TRBJ2-3; D unresolved. This CDR3 is 14 amino acids long. V was clipped by 0 bases and J by 2 bases, with 6 bases between them. Germline lookup yields CDR1 MNHNY and CDR2 SVGAGI (reference sequence). The DNA for the CDR3 is TGTGCCAGCAGTTACTCTTCCGCCACAGATACGCAGTATTTT. This translates into CASSYSSATDTQYF.

CDR3 DNA sequence: TGTGCCAGCAGCCAGGGGGCTAGCGGGGCACAAGAGACCCAGTACTTC. Encoded protein: CASSQGASGAQETQYF. The gene calls are TRBV7-9 and TRBJ2-5, with D possibly being TRBD2 (9 bases). The CDR3 contains 16 residues. Trimming took 5 bases from V and 2 from J, leaving 18 bases between them. Germline V gene lookup returns CDR1 SEHNR and CDR2 FQNEAQ (reference sequence).

This rearrangement joins TRBV4-2 to TRBJ2-1, with a weak D call TRBD2 (5 bases). Germline V gene lookup returns CDR1 LGHNA and CDR2 YNFKEQ. This CDR3 comprises 16 residues. The V end lost 0 bases, the J end lost 2 bases, and 11 bases lay between the germline ends. The CDR3 nucleotides read TGTGCCAGCAGCCAAGATGACGGGGAAACCTACAATGAGCAGTTCTTC. This translates into CASSQDDGETYNEQFF.

This clone was detected only a few times. This chain links TRBV27 with TRBJ1-2; D is ambiguous. This CDR3 is built from 12 residues. Germline V CDR1 and CDR2: MNHEY, SMNVEV (reference sequence). V dropped 8 bases and J dropped 4 bases, with 11 bases sitting between them. Here the CDR3 reads CASGGFGYGYTF. CDR3 coding DNA: TGTGCCAGCGGAGGGTTTGGCTATGGCTACACCTTC.

As concerns this clone: The sample holds other DNA sequences that translate to the same CDR3. The rearrangement joins TRBV19 to TRBJ1-5, with 8 bases identical to TRBD1. The CDR3 is made up of 14 amino acids. CDR1 is LNHDA and CDR2 is SQIVND in the germline V gene (reference sequence). The V and J ends lost 5 bases and 3 bases, in that order; junction bases with no gene match: 3. The CDR3: CASSRTGINQPQHF. CDR3 DNA sequence: TGTGCCAGTAGTCGGACAGGGATCAATCAGCCCCAGCATTTT.

This clone is a singleton in its sample. This chain uses TRBV7-2 with TRBJ1-3; D gene unclear. The ends were cut back, 2 bases at V and 4 bases at J, with 15 bases in the middle. This CDR3 contains 16 residues. Looked up from germline, CDR1 is SGHTA and CDR2 is FQGNSA. The CDR3 loop reads CASSLLSGNNGNTIYF. DNA for the CDR3: TGTGCCAGCAGCTTATTGTCCGGGAATAACGGAAACACCATATATTTT. The whole variable domain, remainder taken from reference TRBV7-2 and TRBJ1-3, is GAGVSQSPSNKVTEKGKDVELRCDPISGHTALYWYRQSLGQGLEFLIYFQGNSAPDKSGLPSDRFSAERTGGSVSTLTIQRTQQEDSAVYLCASSLLSGNNGNTIYFGEGSWLTVV.